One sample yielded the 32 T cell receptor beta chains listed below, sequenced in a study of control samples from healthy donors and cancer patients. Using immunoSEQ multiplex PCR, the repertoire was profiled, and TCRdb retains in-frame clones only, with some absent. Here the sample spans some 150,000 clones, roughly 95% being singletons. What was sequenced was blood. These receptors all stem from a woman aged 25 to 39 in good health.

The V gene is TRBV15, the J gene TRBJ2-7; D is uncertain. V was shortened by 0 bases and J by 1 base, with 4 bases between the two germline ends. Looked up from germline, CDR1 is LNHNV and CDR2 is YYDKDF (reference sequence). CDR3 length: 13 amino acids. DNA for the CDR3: TGTGCCACCAGCAGAGAGGGATCCTACGAGCAGTACTTC. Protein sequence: CATSREGSYEQYF.

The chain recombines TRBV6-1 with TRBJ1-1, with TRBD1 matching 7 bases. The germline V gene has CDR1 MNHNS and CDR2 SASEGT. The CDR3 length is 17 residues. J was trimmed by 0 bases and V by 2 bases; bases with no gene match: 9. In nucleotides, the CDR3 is TGTGCCAGCAGTGAACTTGGGCAGGGGGTAGTGAACACTGAAGCTTTCTTT. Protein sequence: CASSELGQGVVNTEAFF.

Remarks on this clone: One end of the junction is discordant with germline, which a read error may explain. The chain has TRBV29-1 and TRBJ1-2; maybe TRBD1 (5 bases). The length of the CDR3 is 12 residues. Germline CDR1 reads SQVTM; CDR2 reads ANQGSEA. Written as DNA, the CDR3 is TGTATCGCGGGGCAGGGAAACTATGGCTACACCTTC. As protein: CIAGQGNYGYTF.

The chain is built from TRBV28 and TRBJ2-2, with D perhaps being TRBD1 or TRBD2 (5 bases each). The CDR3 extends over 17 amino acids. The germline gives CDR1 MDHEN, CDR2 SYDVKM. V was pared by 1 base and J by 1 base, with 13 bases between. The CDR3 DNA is TGTGCCAGCAGTTTATATGTTGAGGGGCGGAACACCGGGGAGCTGTTTTTT. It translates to CASSLYVEGRNTGELFF.

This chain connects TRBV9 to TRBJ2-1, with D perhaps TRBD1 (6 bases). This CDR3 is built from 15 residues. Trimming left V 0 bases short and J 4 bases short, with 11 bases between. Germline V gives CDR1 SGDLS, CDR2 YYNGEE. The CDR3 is CASSVEGTPYNEQFF. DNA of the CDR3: TGTGCCAGCAGCGTAGAGGGGACACCATACAATGAGCAGTTCTTC.

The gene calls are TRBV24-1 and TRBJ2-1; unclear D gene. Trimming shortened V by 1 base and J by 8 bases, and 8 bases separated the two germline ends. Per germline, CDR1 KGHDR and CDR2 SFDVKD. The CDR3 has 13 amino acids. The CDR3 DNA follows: TGTGCCACCAGTGATTTTTCGGGTGATGAGCAGTTCTTC. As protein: CATSDFSGDEQFF.

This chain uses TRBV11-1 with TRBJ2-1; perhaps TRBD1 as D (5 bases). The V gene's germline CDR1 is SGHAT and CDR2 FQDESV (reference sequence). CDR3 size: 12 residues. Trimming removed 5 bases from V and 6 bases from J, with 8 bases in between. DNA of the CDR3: TGTGCCAGCAGCATCGACAGCAATGAGCAGTTCTTC. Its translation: CASSIDSNEQFF.

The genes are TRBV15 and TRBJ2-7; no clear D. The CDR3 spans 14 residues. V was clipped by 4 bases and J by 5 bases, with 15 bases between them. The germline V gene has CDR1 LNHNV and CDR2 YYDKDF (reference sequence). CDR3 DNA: TGTGCCACCAGCATAACCCCTAGTGGGAACGAGCAGTACTTC. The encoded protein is CATSITPSGNEQYF.

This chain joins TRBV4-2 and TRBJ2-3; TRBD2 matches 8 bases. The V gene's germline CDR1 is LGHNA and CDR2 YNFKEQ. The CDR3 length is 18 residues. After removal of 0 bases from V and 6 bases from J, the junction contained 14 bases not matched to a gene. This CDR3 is CASSQDYGSGAYGDTQYF. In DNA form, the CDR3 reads TGTGCCAGCAGCCAAGATTATGGTAGCGGGGCCTACGGTGATACGCAGTATTTT.

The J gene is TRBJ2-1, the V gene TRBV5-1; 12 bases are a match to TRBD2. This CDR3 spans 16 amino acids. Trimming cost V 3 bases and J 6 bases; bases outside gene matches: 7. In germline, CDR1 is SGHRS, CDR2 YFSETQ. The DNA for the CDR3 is TGCGCCAGCAGCTCTCGGACTAGCGGGACCTTCAATGAGCAGTTCTTC. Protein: CASSSRTSGTFNEQFF.

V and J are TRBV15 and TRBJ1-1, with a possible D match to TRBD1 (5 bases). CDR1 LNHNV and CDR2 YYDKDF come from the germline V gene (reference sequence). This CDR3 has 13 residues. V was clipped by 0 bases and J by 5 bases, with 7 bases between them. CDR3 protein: CATSREGGTEAFF. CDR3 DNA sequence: TGTGCCACCAGCAGAGAGGGGGGTACTGAAGCTTTCTTT. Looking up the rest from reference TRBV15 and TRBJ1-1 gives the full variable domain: DAMVIQNPRYQVTQFGKPVTLSCSQTLNHNVMYWYQQKSSQAPKLLFHYYDKDFNNEADTPDNFQSRRPNTSFCFLDIRSPGLGDTAMYLCATSREGGTEAFFGQGTRLTVV.

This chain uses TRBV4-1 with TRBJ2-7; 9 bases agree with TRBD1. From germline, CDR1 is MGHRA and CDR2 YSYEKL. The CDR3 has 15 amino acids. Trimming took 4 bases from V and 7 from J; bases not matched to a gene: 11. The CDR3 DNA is TGCGCCAGCAGCCCCCGGGGACAGGGCTTGGCGGAGCAGTACTTC. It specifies CASSPRGQGLAEQYF.

CDR3 in DNA: TGTGCCAGCAGCTTAACGTTGTCATACAGGGGATCCACTGAAGCTTTCTTT. Encoded protein: CASSLTLSYRGSTEAFF. The genes are TRBV7-3 and TRBJ1-1; 7 bases are a match to TRBD1. The germline gives CDR1 SGHTA, CDR2 FQGTGA. The CDR3 loop spans 17 amino acids. V gave up 0 bases and J gave up 4 bases; unmatched junction bases: 11.

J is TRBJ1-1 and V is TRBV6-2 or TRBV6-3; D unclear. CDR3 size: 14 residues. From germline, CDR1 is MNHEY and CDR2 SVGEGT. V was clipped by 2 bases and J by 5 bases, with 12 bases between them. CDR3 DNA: TGTGCCAGCAGTTACGTCGAGGGAAGGACTGAAGCTTTCTTT. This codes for CASSYVEGRTEAFF.

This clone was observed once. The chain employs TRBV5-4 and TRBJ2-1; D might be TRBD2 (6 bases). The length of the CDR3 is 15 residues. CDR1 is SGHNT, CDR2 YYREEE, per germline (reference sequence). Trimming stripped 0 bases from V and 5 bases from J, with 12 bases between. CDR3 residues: CASSLDLGLNNEQFF. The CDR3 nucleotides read TGTGCCAGCAGCTTGGACTTGGGACTTAACAATGAGCAGTTCTTC.

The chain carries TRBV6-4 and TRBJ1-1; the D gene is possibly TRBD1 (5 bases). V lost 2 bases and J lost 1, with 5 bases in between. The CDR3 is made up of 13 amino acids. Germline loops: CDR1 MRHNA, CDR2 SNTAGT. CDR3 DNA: TGTGCCAGCAGTGACAGGGGGAACACTGAAGCTTTCTTT. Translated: CASSDRGNTEAFF.

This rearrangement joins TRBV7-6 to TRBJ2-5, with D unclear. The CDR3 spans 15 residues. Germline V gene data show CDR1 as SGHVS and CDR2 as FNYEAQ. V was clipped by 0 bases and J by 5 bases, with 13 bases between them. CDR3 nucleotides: TGTGCCAGCAGCTTAGCCGGCAATCCTGGGGAGACCCAGTACTTC. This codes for CASSLAGNPGETQYF.

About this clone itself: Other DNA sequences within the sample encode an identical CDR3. CDR3 in DNA: TGTGCCAGCAGCCGGGACAGGAGCTATGGCTACACCTTC. Encoded protein: CASSRDRSYGYTF. The chain links TRBV6-5 to TRBJ1-2; 8 bases are shared with TRBD1. This CDR3 has 13 amino acids. J lost 4 bases, V lost 6 bases, and 4 bases had no gene match. CDR1 and CDR2 from the germline V gene are MNHEY and SVGAGI.

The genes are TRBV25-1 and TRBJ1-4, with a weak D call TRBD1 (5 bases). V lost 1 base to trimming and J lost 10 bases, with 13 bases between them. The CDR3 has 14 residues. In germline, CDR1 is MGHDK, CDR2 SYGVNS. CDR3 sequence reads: CASSELGTWGKLFF. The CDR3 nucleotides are TGTGCCAGCAGTGAATTGGGGACTTGGGGAAAACTGTTTTTT.

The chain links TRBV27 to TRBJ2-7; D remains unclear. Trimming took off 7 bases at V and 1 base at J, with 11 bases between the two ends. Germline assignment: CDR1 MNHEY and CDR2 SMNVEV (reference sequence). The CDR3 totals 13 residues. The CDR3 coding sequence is TGTGCCAGCACCAGACTGGGGTCCTACGAGCAGTACTTC. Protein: CASTRLGSYEQYF.

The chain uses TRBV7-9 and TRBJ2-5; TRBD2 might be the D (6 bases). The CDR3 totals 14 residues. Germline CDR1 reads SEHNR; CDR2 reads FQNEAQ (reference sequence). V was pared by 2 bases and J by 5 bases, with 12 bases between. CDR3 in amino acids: CASSLPGAIETQYF. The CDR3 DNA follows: TGTGCCAGCAGCTTACCGGGAGCCATCGAGACCCAGTACTTC.

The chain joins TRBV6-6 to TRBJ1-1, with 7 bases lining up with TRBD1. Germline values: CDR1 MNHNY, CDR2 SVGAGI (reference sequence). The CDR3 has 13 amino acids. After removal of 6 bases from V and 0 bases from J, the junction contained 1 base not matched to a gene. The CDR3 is CASRTGLNTEAFF. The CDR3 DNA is TGTGCCAGCAGGACAGGGTTGAACACTGAAGCTTTCTTT.

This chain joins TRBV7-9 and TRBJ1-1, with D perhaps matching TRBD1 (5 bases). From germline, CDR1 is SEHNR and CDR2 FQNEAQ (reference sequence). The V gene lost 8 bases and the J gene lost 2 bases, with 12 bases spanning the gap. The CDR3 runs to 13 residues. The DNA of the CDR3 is TGTGCCAGCTCGGGACCGCGAAACACTGAAGCTTTCTTT. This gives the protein CASSGPRNTEAFF.

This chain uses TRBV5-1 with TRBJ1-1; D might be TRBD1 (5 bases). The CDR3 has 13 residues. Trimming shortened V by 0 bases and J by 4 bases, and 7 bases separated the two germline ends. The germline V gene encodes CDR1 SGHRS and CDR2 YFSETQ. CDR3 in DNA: TGCGCCAGCAGCTTGGGCAGGGCCACTGAAGCTTTCTTT. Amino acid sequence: CASSLGRATEAFF.

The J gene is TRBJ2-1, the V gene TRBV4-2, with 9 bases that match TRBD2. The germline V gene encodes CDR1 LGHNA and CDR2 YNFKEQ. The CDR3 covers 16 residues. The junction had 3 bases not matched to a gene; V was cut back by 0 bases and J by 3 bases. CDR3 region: CASSQDASGIYNEQFF. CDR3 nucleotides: TGTGCCAGCAGCCAAGATGCTAGCGGGATCTACAATGAGCAGTTCTTC.

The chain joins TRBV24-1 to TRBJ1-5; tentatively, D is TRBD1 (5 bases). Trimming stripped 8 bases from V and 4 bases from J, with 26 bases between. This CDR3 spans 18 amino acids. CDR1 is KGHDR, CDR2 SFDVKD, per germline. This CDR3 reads CATIFRGSPQKGNQPQHF. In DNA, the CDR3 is TGTGCCACCATCTTTCGGGGGTCGCCGCAAAAGGGGAATCAGCCCCAGCATTTT.

The DNA of the CDR3 is TGCGCCAGCAGCCAGATAGACAGGGGGTTGGGCGCGGGGGTGCATTTT. It is translated as CASSQIDRGLGAGVHF. The V call is TRBV4-1, the J call TRBJ1-5; 9 nucleotides line up with TRBD1. The V gene's germline CDR1 is MGHRA and CDR2 YSYEKL. V trimming: 3 bases; J trimming: 15 bases; junction bases outside the gene matches: 18. The CDR3 loop spans 16 amino acids.

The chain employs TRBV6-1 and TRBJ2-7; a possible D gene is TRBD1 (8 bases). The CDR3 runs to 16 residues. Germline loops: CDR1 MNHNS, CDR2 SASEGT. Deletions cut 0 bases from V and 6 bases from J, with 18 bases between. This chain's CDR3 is CASSEAPTGEGAEQYF. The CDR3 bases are TGTGCCAGCAGTGAAGCCCCGACAGGGGAGGGTGCCGAGCAGTACTTC.

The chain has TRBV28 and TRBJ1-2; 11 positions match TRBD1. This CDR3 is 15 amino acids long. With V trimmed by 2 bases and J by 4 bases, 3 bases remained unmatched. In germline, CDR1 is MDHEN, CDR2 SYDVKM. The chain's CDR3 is CASSLPGQGGYGYTF. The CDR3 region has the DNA TGTGCCAGCAGTTTACCGGGACAGGGGGGCTATGGCTACACCTTC.

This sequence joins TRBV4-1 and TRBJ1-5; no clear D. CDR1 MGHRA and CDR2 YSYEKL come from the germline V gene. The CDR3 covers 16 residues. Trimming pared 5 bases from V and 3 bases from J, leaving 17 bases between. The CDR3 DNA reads TGCGCCAGCAGCAATAGACCTGGGCCCTACAATCAGCCCCAGCATTTT. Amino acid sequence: CASSNRPGPYNQPQHF.

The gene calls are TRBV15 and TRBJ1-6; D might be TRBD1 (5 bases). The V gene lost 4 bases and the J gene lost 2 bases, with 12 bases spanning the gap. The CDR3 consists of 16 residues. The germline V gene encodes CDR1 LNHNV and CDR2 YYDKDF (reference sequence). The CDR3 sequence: CATSTRTSTYNSPLHF. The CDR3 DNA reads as TGTGCCACCAGCACCCGGACATCTACCTATAATTCACCCCTCCACTTT. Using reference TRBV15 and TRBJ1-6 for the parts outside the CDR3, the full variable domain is DAMVIQNPRYQVTQFGKPVTLSCSQTLNHNVMYWYQQKSSQAPKLLFHYYDKDFNNEADTPDNFQSRRPNTSFCFLDIRSPGLGDTAMYLCATSTRTSTYNSPLHFGNGTRLTVT.

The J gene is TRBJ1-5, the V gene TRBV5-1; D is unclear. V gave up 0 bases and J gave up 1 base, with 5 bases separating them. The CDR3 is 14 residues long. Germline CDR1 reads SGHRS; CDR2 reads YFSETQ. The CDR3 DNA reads TGCGCCAGCAGCTTGGCCCCCAGCAATCAGCCCCAGCATTTT. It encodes CASSLAPSNQPQHF.